This entry concerns a single T cell receptor beta chain. Its antigen is unidentified. Germline V gives CDR1 SGHTA, CDR2 FQGNSA. The CDR3 is made up of 14 amino acids. The ends lost 5 bases at V and 5 bases at J; junction bases unmatched: 6. PCR employed 60 Vbeta and 13 Jbeta primers. Sequencing was performed with immunoSEQ multiplex PCR; in TCRdb, only in-frame clones are kept and a portion is missing. The sample comprises some 90,000 clones, about four fifths of which are singletons, and 11% to 15% rests with the top ten. This entry belongs to a study of cytomegalovirus exposure and HLA in healthy donors. Study results and limitations: Some V segments (TRBV6-2 and TRBV6-3 among them) were excluded as indistinguishable. Many donors carried some public TCRs, although rarity characterized most TCR sequences. In vitro, three CMV-associated chains proved specific for CMV antigens.

The sequenced sample consisted of PBMCs. The receptor was isolated from a woman in her seventies in good health and CMV-seropositive. This chain connects TRBV7-2 to TRBJ2-3; the match to TRBD2 covers 8 bases. CDR3: CASSLSGVGDTQYF. CDR3 coding DNA: TGTGCCAGCAGCCTTAGCGGGGTTGGAGATACGCAGTATTTT. Supplemented by reference TRBV7-2 and TRBJ2-3, the full variable domain reads GAGVSQSPSNKVTEKGKDVELRCDPISGHTALYWYRQSLGQGLEFLIYFQGNSAPDKSGLPSDRFSAERTGGSVSTLTIQRTQQEDSAVYLCASSLSGVGDTQYFGPGTRLTVL.